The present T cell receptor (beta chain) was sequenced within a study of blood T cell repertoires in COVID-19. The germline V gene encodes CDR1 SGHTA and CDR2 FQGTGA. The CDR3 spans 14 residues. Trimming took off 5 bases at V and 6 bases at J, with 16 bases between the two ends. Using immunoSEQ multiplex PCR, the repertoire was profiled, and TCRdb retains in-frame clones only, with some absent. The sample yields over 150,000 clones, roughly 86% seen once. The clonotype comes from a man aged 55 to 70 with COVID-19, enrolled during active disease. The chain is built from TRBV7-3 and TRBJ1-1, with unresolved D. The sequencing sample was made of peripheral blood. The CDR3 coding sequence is TGTGCCAGCAGCCTAGGTGAGGTTGGCGCTGAAGCTTTCTTT. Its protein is CASSLGEVGAEAFF.